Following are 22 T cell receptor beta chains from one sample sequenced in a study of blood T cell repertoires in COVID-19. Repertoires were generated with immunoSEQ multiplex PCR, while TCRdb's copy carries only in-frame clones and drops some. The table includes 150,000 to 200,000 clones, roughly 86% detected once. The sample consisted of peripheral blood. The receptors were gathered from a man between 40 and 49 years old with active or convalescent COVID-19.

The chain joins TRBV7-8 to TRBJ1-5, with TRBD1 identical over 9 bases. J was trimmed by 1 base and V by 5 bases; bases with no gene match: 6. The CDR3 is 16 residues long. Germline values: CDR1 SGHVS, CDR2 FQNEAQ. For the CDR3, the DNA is TGTGCCAGCAGCCGCACAGGGGGCTCGAGCAATCAGCCCCAGCATTTT. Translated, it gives CASSRTGGSSNQPQHF. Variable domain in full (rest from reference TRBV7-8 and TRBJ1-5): GAGVSQSPRYKVAKRGQDVALRCDPISGHVSLFWYQQALGQGPEFLTYFQNEAQLDKSGLPSDRFFAERPEGSVSTLKIQRTQQEDSAVYLCASSRTGGSSNQPQHFGDGTRLSIL.

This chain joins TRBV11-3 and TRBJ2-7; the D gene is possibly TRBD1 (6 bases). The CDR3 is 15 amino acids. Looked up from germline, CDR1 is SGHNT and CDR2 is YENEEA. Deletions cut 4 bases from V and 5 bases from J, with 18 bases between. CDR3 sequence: CASSSRDTWGNEQYF. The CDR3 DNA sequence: TGTGCCAGCAGCTCCCGGGACACCTGGGGGAACGAGCAGTACTTC.

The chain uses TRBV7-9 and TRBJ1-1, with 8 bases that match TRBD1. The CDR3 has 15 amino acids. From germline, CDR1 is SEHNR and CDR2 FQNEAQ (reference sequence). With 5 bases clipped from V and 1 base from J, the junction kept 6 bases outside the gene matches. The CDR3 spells CASSPDGQGNTEAFF. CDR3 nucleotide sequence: TGTGCCAGCAGCCCAGATGGACAGGGGAACACTGAAGCTTTCTTT. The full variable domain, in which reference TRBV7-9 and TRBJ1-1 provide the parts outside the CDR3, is DTGVSQNPRHKITKRGQNVTFRCDPISEHNRLYWYRQTLGQGPEFLTYFQNEAQLEKSRLLSDRFSAERPKGSFSTLEIQRTEQGDSAMYLCASSPDGQGNTEAFFGQGTRLTVV.

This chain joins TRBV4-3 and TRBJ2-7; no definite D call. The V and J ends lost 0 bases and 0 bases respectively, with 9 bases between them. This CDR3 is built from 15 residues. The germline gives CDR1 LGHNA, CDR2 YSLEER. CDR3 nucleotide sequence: TGCGCCAGCAGCCAAGAATACGCCAGCTCCTACGAGCAGTACTTC. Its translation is CASSQEYASSYEQYF.

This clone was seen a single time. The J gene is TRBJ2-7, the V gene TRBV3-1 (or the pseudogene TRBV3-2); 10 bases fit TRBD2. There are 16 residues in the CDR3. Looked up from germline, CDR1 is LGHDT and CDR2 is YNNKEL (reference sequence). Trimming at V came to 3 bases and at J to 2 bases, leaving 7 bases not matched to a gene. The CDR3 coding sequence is TGTGCCAGCAGCCATCGAACTAGCGGGGAAACCTACGAGCAGTACTTC. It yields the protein CASSHRTSGETYEQYF.

The CDR3 nucleotides are TGTGCCAGCAGCTTTAACCAGGCTGCGAATGAAAAACTGTTTTTT. It yields the protein CASSFNQAANEKLFF. The chain joins TRBV5-4 to TRBJ1-4; no clear D. The length of the CDR3 is 15 residues. The germline V gene has CDR1 SGHNT and CDR2 YYREEE (reference sequence). Trimming cost V 2 bases and J 5 bases, with 13 bases left between them.

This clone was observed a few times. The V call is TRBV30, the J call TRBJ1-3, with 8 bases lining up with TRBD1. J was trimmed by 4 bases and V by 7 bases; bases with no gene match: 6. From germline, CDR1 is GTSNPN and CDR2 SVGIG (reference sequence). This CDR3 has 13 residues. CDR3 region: CAYDRGIGNTIYF. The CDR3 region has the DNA TGTGCCTACGACAGGGGAATAGGAAACACCATATATTTT.

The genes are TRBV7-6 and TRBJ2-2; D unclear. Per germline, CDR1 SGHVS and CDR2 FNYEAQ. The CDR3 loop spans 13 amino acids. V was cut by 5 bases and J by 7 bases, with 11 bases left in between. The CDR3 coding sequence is TGTGCCAGCAGCCGAGGCCCCGGCGGGGAGCTGTTTTTT. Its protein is CASSRGPGGELFF.

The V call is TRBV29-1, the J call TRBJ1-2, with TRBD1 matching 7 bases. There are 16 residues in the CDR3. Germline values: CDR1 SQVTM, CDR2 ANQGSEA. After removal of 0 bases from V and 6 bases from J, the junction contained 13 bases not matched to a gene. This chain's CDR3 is CSVEDILPQGLDGYTF. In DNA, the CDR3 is TGCAGCGTTGAAGACATACTTCCACAGGGGTTGGATGGCTACACCTTC.

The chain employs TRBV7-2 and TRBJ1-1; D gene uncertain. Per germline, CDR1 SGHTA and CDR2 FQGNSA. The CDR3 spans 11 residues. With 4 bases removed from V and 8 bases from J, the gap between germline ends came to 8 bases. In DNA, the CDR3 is TGTGCCAGCAGCTGGGCGGGGGAAGCTTTCTTT. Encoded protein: CASSWAGEAFF.

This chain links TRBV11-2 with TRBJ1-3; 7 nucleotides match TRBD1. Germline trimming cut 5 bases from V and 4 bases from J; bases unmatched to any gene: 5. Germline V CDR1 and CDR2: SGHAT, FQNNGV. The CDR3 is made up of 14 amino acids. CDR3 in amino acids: CASSRPGGGNTIYF. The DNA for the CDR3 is TGTGCCAGCAGCAGACCAGGGGGAGGAAACACCATATATTTT.

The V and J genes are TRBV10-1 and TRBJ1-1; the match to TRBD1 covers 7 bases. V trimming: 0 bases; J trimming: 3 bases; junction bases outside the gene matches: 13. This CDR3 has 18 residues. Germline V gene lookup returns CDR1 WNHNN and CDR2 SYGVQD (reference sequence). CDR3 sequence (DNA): TGCGCCAGCAGTGAGTCAAAAGGGGGCGCGCTACGGGACACTGAAGCTTTCTTT. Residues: CASSESKGGALRDTEAFF.

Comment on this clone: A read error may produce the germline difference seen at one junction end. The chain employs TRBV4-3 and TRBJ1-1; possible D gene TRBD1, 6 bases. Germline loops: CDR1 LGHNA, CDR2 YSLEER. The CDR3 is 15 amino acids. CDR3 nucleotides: TGCGCCAGCAGCCAACAGGGGTGGGGGAACGCTGAAGCTTTCTTT. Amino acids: CASSQQGWGNAEAFF.

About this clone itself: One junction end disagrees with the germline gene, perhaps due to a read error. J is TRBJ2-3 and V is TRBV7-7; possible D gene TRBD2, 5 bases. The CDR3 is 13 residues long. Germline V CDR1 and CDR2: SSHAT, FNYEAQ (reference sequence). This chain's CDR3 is CASSIAITDTQYF. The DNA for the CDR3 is TGTGCTAGCAGTATAGCGATCACAGATACGCAGTATTTT.

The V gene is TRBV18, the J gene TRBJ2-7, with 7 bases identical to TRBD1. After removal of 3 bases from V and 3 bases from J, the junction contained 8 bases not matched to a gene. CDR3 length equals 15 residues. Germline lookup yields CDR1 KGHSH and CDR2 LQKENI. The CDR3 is CASSPKGQNFYEQYF. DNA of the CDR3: TGTGCCAGCTCACCGAAGGGACAGAATTTCTACGAGCAGTACTTC. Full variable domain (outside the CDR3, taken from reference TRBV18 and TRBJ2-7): NAGVMQNPRHLVRRRGQEARLRCSPMKGHSHVYWYRQLPEEGLKFMVYLQKENIIDESGMPKERFSAEFPKEGPSILRIQQVVRGDSAAYFCASSPKGQNFYEQYFGPGTRLTVT.

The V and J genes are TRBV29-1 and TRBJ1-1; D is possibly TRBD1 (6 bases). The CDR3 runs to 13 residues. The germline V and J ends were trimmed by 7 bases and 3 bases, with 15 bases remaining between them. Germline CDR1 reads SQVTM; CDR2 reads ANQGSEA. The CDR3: CSAEGGRDTEAFF. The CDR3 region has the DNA TGCAGCGCAGAAGGGGGGAGGGACACTGAAGCTTTCTTT. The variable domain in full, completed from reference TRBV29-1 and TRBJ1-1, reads SAVISQKPSRDICQRGTSLTIQCQVDSQVTMMFWYRQQPGQSLTLIATANQGSEATYESGFVIDKFPISRPNLTFSTLTVSNMSPEDSSIYLCSAEGGRDTEAFFGQGTRLTVV.

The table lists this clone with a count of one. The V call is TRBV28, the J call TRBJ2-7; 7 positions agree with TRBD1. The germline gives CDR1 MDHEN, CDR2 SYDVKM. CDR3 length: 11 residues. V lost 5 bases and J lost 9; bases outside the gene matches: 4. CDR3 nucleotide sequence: TGTGCCAGCAGTACAACAGGGGTGCAGTACTTC. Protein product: CASSTTGVQYF.

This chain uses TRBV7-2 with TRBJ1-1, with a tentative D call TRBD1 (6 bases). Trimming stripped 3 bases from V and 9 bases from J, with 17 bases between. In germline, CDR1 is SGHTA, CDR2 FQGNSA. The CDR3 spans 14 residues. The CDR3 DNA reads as TGTGCCAGCAGCTTGGACCCGCGGACAGACAAAGCTTTCTTT. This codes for CASSLDPRTDKAFF.

The CDR3 DNA reads TGTGCCAGCTCCCTTCAGACTAGCGGGGGAAACACCGGGGAGCTGTTTTTT. Translation: CASSLQTSGGNTGELFF. The chain carries TRBV18 and TRBJ2-2, with 12 bases identical to TRBD2. Germline values: CDR1 KGHSH, CDR2 LQKENI. The CDR3 length is 17 residues. The J segment lost 2 bases and the V segment lost 6 bases, leaving 7 bases of the junction unmatched.

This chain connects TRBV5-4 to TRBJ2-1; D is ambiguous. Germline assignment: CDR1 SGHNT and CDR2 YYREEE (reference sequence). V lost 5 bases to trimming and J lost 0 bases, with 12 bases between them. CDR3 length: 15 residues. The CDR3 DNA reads TGTGCCAGCAGTCCAACGGGTTCCTCCTACAATGAGCAGTTCTTC. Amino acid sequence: CASSPTGSSYNEQFF.

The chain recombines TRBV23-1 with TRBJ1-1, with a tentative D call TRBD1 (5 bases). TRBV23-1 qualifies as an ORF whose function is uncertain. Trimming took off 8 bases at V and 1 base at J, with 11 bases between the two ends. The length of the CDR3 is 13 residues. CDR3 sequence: CASAGRTNTEAFF. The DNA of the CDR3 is TGCGCCAGCGCGGGACGGACGAACACTGAAGCTTTCTTT.

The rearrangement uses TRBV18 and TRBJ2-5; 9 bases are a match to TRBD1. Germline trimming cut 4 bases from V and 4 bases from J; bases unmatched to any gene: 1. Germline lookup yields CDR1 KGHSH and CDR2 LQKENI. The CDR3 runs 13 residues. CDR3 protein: CASSRTGVETQYF. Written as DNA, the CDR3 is TGTGCCAGCTCACGGACAGGGGTAGAGACCCAGTACTTC.